The 6 T cell receptor beta chains given below trace back to one sample, sequenced in a study of identical twins. TCRdb recomputed calls from the 5' RACE reads with MiXCR, one row per CDR3 protein. Here the sample spans 1.5 million to 2 million distinct CDR3 sequences, under 35% being singletons. The sequenced sample consisted of cord blood. The receptors come from a newborn girl in good health.

This clonotype appeared a few times. The chain links TRBV28 to TRBJ2-1, with TRBD2 as a possible D gene (6 bases). From germline, CDR1 is MDHEN and CDR2 SYDVKM. The CDR3 has 15 residues. Trimming cost V 4 bases and J 0 bases, with 10 bases left between them. Written as DNA, the CDR3 is TGTGCCAGCAGTTCCCTCGGGAGCTCCTACAATGAGCAGTTCTTC. This translates into CASSSLGSSYNEQFF.

This clonotype turned up a few times. The chain carries TRBV12-3 or TRBV12-4 and TRBJ2-5; 14 bases match TRBD2. Unmatched junction bases numbered 8, after V lost 6 bases and J lost 5 bases. The CDR3 contains 16 residues. CDR3 loop: CASRWTSGGKLETQYF. Written as DNA, the CDR3 is TGTGCCAGCAGGTGGACTAGCGGGGGGAAATTGGAGACCCAGTACTTC.

This clonotype was observed a few times. V and J are TRBV20-1 and TRBJ1-5, with D perhaps TRBD1 (6 bases). Trimming took 6 bases from V and 7 from J, leaving 16 bases between them. The CDR3 extends over 13 amino acids. In germline, CDR1 is DFQATT, CDR2 SNEGSKA (reference sequence). CDR3 coding DNA: TGCAGTGCCAGCAAGGGGGTCCGCCAGCCCCAGCATTTT. Amino acids: CSASKGVRQPQHF.

CDR3 in amino acids: CASSALAGGRETQYF. Written as DNA, the CDR3 is TGTGCCAGCAGTGCGCTAGCGGGGGGAAGAGAGACCCAGTACTTC. J is TRBJ2-5 and V is TRBV25-1; 11 bases match TRBD2. The CDR3 spans 15 residues. Germline V CDR1 and CDR2: MGHDK, SYGVNS. After removal of 4 bases from V and 4 bases from J, the junction contained 5 bases not matched to a gene. The full variable domain, rest sourced from reference TRBV25-1 and TRBJ2-5, is EADIYQTPRYLVIGTGKKITLECSQTMGHDKMYWYQQDPGMELHLIHYSYGVNSTEKGDLSSESTVSRIRTEHFPLTLESARPSHTSQYLCASSALAGGRETQYFGPGTRLLVL.

Comments on this clonotype: A much larger clonotype is one base distant, so this may be a read error. V is TRBV4-2 and J is TRBJ2-7; TRBD1 is a possible D gene (5 bases). Germline values: CDR1 LGHNA, CDR2 YNFKEQ. V shed 0 bases and J shed 7 bases, with 19 bases lying between them. The CDR3 spans 16 residues. The CDR3 DNA sequence: TGTGCCAGCAGCCAAGATGGTGGGGCAAGCTACAATGAGCAGTACTTC. As protein: CASSQDGGASYNEQYF.

The sample holds a few counts of this clonotype. The chain combines TRBV21-1 with TRBJ1-2. TRBV21-1 is a pseudogene segment. The CDR3 runs to 16 residues. The CDR3 here is CANQEDKLGQRYGYTF. The CDR3 nucleotides are TGTGCCAACCAGGAAGATAAGTTGGGCCAACGATATGGCTACACCTTC.